This record covers a single T cell receptor (beta chain). The CDR3 is 16 residues long. The germline gives CDR1 SGHRS, CDR2 YFSETQ. V was trimmed by 2 bases and J by 6 bases, leaving 20 bases between them. These data belong to a study of blood T cell repertoires in COVID-19. Participants' own reports of clinical history determined their cohort assignment. Method: immunoSEQ multiplex PCR; TCRdb's copy keeps in-frame clones and lacks some. The sample gives a few hundred thousand clones, about 87% of which show up once; about 8.9% is in the top ten. The rearrangement joins TRBV5-1 to TRBJ1-1; no firm D call. Sequencing used PBMCs or T cells enriched from blood (not recorded which). The clonotype originates from a woman aged 18-30 years who had recovered from COVID-19. The CDR3 sequence: CASSFLPGSEGSEAFF. In DNA, the CDR3 is TGCGCCAGCAGCTTCCTACCGGGATCAGAAGGGTCTGAAGCTTTCTTT.